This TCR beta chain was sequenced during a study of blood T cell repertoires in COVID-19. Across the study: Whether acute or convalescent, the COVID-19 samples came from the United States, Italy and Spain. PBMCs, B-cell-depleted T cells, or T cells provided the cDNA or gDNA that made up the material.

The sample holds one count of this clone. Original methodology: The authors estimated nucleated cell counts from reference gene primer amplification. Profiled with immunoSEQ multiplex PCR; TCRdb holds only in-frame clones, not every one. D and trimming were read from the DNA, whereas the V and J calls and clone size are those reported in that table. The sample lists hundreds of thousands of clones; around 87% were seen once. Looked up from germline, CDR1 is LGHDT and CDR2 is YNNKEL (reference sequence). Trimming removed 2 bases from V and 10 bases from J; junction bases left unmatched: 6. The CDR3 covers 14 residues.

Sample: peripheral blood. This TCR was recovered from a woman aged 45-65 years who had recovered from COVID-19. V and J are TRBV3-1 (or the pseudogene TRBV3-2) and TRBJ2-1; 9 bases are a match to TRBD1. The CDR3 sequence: CASSQTNRGQEQFF. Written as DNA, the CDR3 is TGTGCCAGCAGCCAAACTAACAGGGGGCAAGAGCAGTTCTTC.